This T cell receptor (beta chain) was captured in a study of blood T cells in healthy people across ages. Findings and limits, study-wide: Naive CD4+ cell counts and diversity both ran higher in long-lived than in aged donors.

Alongside a J-beta primer mix, a sample-barcoded 5' primer served in a second PCR lasting about 7 to 11 cycles. Each CDR3 protein gets one entry after TCRdb re-called the 5' RACE reads with MiXCR. The sample shows more than 800,000 distinct CDR3 sequences, more than 25% of them seen only once. In the case of this clonotype: The antigen is not known.

The sample comprised blood. The sequence came from a woman older than 75 in good health.

The CDR3 coding sequence is TGCAGTGCTAGTTTCGCGAACACTGAAGCTTTCTTT. This encodes CSASFANTEAFF. This sequence joins TRBV20-1 and TRBJ1-1; D not certain. Trimming pared 3 bases from V and 1 base from J, leaving 6 bases between. The germline CDR1 and CDR2 sequences are DFQATT and SNEGSKA (reference sequence). CDR3 length: 12 residues.